The present T cell receptor beta chain was sequenced within a study of blood T cell repertoires in COVID-19. The wider study: In each case, the material was cDNA or gDNA derived from T cells, B-cell-depleted T cells, or PBMCs.

Per the original methods: Reference gene primer amplification gave estimated nucleated cell counts. Assay: immunoSEQ multiplex PCR; the TCRdb copy retains only in-frame clones and omits some. V, J and clone size reflect that table, while D and trimming were determined from the DNA. The sample lists more than 350,000 clones, roughly 86% occurring once. Trimming at V came to 3 bases and at J to 3 bases, leaving 4 bases not matched to a gene. The CDR3 extends over 13 amino acids. The germline gives CDR1 GTSNPN, CDR2 SVGIG (reference sequence). This TCR derives from a woman aged 30 to 39 with COVID-19, enrolled during active disease. The sequenced sample consisted of peripheral blood. The chain is built from TRBV30 and TRBJ2-7; 8 nucleotides line up with TRBD1. CDR3 sequence: CAWRDRDRYEQYF. The CDR3, as DNA: TGTGCCTGGAGGGACAGGGATCGCTACGAGCAGTACTTC.